These 3 T cell receptor beta chains came from one sample sequenced in a study of blood T cell repertoires in COVID-19. Sequencing was performed with immunoSEQ multiplex PCR; in TCRdb, only in-frame clones are kept and a portion is missing. The table has some 220,000 clones, about 86% seen once. Sequenced sample: peripheral blood. The receptors were gathered from a young woman who had recovered from COVID-19.

V and J are TRBV5-1 and TRBJ2-7; no definite D call. The CDR3 consists of 14 residues. CDR1 is SGHRS, CDR2 YFSETQ, per germline. V was trimmed by 1 base and J by 5 bases, leaving 13 bases between them. The CDR3 region has the DNA TGCGCCAGCAGCTTGACCGCGGTTCCAGACGAGCAGTACTTC. Protein product: CASSLTAVPDEQYF.

V is TRBV5-4 and J is TRBJ2-3, with 9 bases aligning to TRBD1. The V segment lost 6 bases and the J segment 7 bases; nucleotides outside the gene matches: 9. Per germline, CDR1 SGHNT and CDR2 YYREEE (reference sequence). This CDR3 contains 14 residues. DNA for the CDR3: TGTGCCAGCACCCTACAGGGGGCGAAAAATACGCAGTATTTT. Its protein product is CASTLQGAKNTQYF.

The rearrangement uses TRBV5-1 and TRBJ1-2, with 9 positions matching TRBD1. CDR3 length equals 17 residues. Losses at the gene ends were 1 base for V and 4 bases for J; bases not matched to a gene: 11. In germline, CDR1 is SGHRS, CDR2 YFSETQ. The CDR3 DNA reads TGCGCCAGCAGCTTGCAGTGGACAGGGGAAGAAAGCTATGGCTACACCTTC. Amino acids: CASSLQWTGEESYGYTF.